This is a list of T cell receptor beta chains from one sample in a study of T cell responses to AZD1222 COVID-19 vaccine. Sequencing used immunoSEQ multiplex PCR; TCRdb keeps in-frame clones, though not all of them. The repertoire consists of approximately 120,000 clones, with 80% to 90% occurring once and the leading ten covering 25% to 35%. The source was peripheral blood, collected 28 days after the second AZD1222 dose. The receptor source for this set is an adult who received the AZD1222 COVID-19 vaccine. Both conserved end residues are part of each CDR3. The D gene is left open where the match is weak. Some rows mark clone size as missing; the rest say once, few, many or name a class of expanded clone.

>.|.|TRBV10-1|TRBJ2-3|16
TGCGCCAGCAGTGAGGGGTGGAACAAGGGCACAGATACGCAGTATTTT
CASSEGWNKGTDTQYF
>.|.|TRBV12-5|TRBJ2-2|12
TGTGCTAGTGGTTTGTTGGGGGGGGAGCTGTTTTTT
CASGLLGGELFF
>.|TRBD1|TRBV6-5|TRBJ1-2|16
TGTGCCAGCAGTTCGTCTGCGGGACAGGGGACCTATGGCTACACCTTC
CASSSSAGQGTYGYTF
>.|TRBD1|TRBV3-1/TRBV3-2|TRBJ2-3|17
TGTGCCAGCAGCCCCCCTGCGTGGACAGGCTCCCCAGATACGCAGTATTTT
CASSPPAWTGSPDTQYF
>once|.|TRBV4-3|TRBJ1-1|13
TGCGCCAGCAGCCAAGAAGGGGGGACTGAAGCTTTCTTT
CASSQEGGTEAFF
>once|.|TRBV12-3/TRBV12-4|TRBJ1-4|13
TGTGCCAGCAGTTCAGGTCCGAGTGAAAAACTGTTTTTT
CASSSGPSEKLFF
>.|TRBD1|TRBV28|TRBJ1-4|15
TGTGCCAGCATCGACAGGGGCGGGGATGGTGAAAAACTGTTTTTT
CASIDRGGDGEKLFF
>once|.|TRBV29-1|TRBJ2-2|14
TGCAGCGTTGGGCAGGGGATTTTGTCCGGGGAGCTGTTTTTT
CSVGQGILSGELFF
>.|.|TRBV18|TRBJ1-1|17
TGTGCCAGCTCACCCCTATCCCGACAGGTGAGGAACACTGAAGCTTTCTTT
CASSPLSRQVRNTEAFF
>once|TRBD1|TRBV4-3|TRBJ1-1|17
TGCGCCAGCAGCCAGGGGACAGGGGGCCTAAGGGACACTGAAGCTTTCTTT
CASSQGTGGLRDTEAFF
>.|.|TRBV28|TRBJ1-5|15
TGTGCCAGCAGTTTGCTGGGTCCCCCAAATCAGCCCCAGCATTTT
CASSLLGPPNQPQHF
>once|TRBD1|TRBV6-5|TRBJ1-3|15
TGTGCCAGCAGTTACCAGACAGGGGGTGGAAACACCATATATTTT
CASSYQTGGGNTIYF
>.|TRBD1|TRBV12-5|TRBJ1-5|20
TGTGCTAGTGGTTTGCCCCTCCGCAATAGGACAGGGGAGACTCGCCTGCCCCAGCATTTT
CASGLPLRNRTGETRLPQHF
>.|.|TRBV20-1|TRBJ1-5|8
TGCAGTGTAGGGCCCCAGCATTTT
CSVGPQHF
>.|.|TRBV7-6|TRBJ2-7|16
TGTGCCAGCAGCTTAGGGGCGAAACAGGACTCCTACGAGCAGTACTTC
CASSLGAKQDSYEQYF
>.|TRBD2|TRBV11-1|TRBJ2-7|15
TGTGCCAGCAGTCCCGGGACTAGCATCTCCTACGAGCAGTACTTC
CASSPGTSISYEQYF
>.|.|TRBV9|TRBJ2-3|15
TGTGCCAGCAGCGTAAGTGGGGGAGGCACAGATACGCAGTATTTT
CASSVSGGGTDTQYF
>.|.|TRBV19|TRBJ1-6|14
TGTGCCAGTAGTATTAGTGGACAGAATTCACCCCTCCACTTT
CASSISGQNSPLHF
>.|.|TRBV5-4|TRBJ2-2|13
TGTGCCAGCAGCTTGGGGGACACCGGGGAGCTGTTTTTT
CASSLGDTGELFF
>.|TRBD1|TRBV5-1|TRBJ1-2|15
TGCGCCAGCAGCTCGACTGGGACAGGGGGCTCAAGCTACACCTTC
CASSSTGTGGSSYTF
>once|TRBD1|TRBV19|TRBJ2-6|15
TGTGCCAGTAGTGCAGGGACAGGGAGGGCCAACGTCCTGACTTTC
CASSAGTGRANVLTF
>.|TRBD1|TRBV5-5|TRBJ2-7|15
TGTGCCAGCAGCTTGGGCACGACAGGGGGTTACGAGCAGTACTTC
CASSLGTTGGYEQYF
>.|.|TRBV6-6|TRBJ2-3|13
TGTGCCAGCAGTTCGCCGAGGGCAGATACGCAGTATTTT
CASSSPRADTQYF
>.|TRBD2|TRBV28|TRBJ2-7|16
TGTGCCAGCGGCCCTAGCGGGGGAGCCCACTCCTACGAGCAGTACTTC
CASGPSGGAHSYEQYF
>.|TRBD2|TRBV7-2|TRBJ2-2|15
TGTGCCAGCAGCTGGCGGGGGGGCGACACCGGGGAGCTGTTTTTT
CASSWRGGDTGELFF
>.|.|TRBV9|TRBJ2-7|17
TGTGCCAGCAGCGTAGTTCGGTCCCAGGGGAGCTCCTACGAGCAGTACTTC
CASSVVRSQGSSYEQYF
>.|.|TRBV2|TRBJ2-3|14
TGTGCCAGCAGTAAGCCCCCGACCGGGGATACGCAGTATTTT
CASSKPPTGDTQYF
>.|.|TRBV6-5|TRBJ1-3|13
TGTGCCAGCAGCTCCTTCGTTGGAAACACCATATATTTT
CASSSFVGNTIYF
>.|.|TRBV27|TRBJ1-1|14
TGTGCCAGCAGCCGGTGGACGGAGAACACTGAGGCTTTCTTT
CASSRWTENTEAFF
>.|.|TRBV28|TRBJ1-2|12
TGTGCCAGCAGCAAGCTCGGGGCTGGCTACACCTTC
CASSKLGAGYTF
>.|.|TRBV12-3/TRBV12-4|TRBJ1-1|11
TGTGCCAGCAGTACCGGACTGGGAGCTTTCTTT
CASSTGLGAFF
>.|.|TRBV15|TRBJ1-2|14
TGTGCCACCAGCAGAGGAGGGGGTTCCTATGGCTACACCTTC
CATSRGGGSYGYTF
>.|TRBD1|TRBV5-1|TRBJ2-6|19
TGCGCCAGCAGCTTGGCCCCTGCAGGGGGCTATACTGGGGCCAACGTCCTGACTTTC
CASSLAPAGGYTGANVLTF
>.|.|TRBV2|TRBJ1-1|11
TGTGCCAGCAGTCGGGTCACTGAAGCTTTCTTT
CASSRVTEAFF
>.|.|TRBV28|TRBJ1-2|11
TGTGCCAGCAGCCGCGGGGGACGGAACACCTTC
CASSRGGRNTF
>.|TRBD1|TRBV29-1|TRBJ2-1|14
TGCAGCGTAAAGCACGGGACAGGGAGTAATGAGCAGTTCTTC
CSVKHGTGSNEQFF
>.|.|TRBV18|TRBJ1-1|15
TGTGCCAGCTCCCCGATCGGCACCATGAACACTGAAGCTTTCTTT
CASSPIGTMNTEAFF
>once|.|TRBV3-1/TRBV3-2|TRBJ1-2|12
TGTGCCAGCAGCCGCGGGAACTATGGCTACACCTTC
CASSRGNYGYTF
>.|.|TRBV5-4|TRBJ2-1|15
TGTGCCAGCAGCTTGTTTACAGGGACTTACAATGAGCAGTTCTTC
CASSLFTGTYNEQFF
>.|.|TRBV6-5|TRBJ2-7|14
TGTGCCAGCAGTACGGGGAGTGCCCCCTACGAGCAGTACTTC
CASSTGSAPYEQYF
>.|.|TRBV6-6|TRBJ2-7|13
TGTGCCAGCAGTTACGACAGTAGCTACGAGCAGTACTTC
CASSYDSSYEQYF
>.|.|TRBV6-5|TRBJ1-2|15
TGTGCCAGCAGTTATGGGTCGGGGAGTCTTTATGGCTACACCTTC
CASSYGSGSLYGYTF
>once|.|TRBV28|TRBJ1-2|14
TGTGCCAGCAGTTTATTTCAGGGACCGTATGGCTACACCTTC
CASSLFQGPYGYTF
>.|.|TRBV7-3|TRBJ2-3|13
TGTGCCAGCAGCTTAAACCCGGCAGATACGCAGTATTTT
CASSLNPADTQYF
>.|.|TRBV11-2|TRBJ1-5|13
TGTGCCAGCGGGCCTGTGTCGGGTCAGCCCCAGCATTTT
CASGPVSGQPQHF
>.|TRBD2|TRBV19|TRBJ2-7|15
TGTGCCAGTAGTATAGGGGGGGGTTCGTCCTACGAGCAGTACTTC
CASSIGGGSSYEQYF